Each of the 7 T cell receptor beta chains below was sequenced from the same sample in a study of human T cells and chemical hapten exposure. The library tagged individual cDNA molecules with unique molecular identifiers. TCRdb itself ran the reads through MiXCR, one entry per CDR3 protein. Of around 120,000 distinct CDR3 sequences in the sample, over 7.5% are singletons; the top ten hold 1.4%. Total RNA was isolated from unfractionated whole blood. Material for sequencing was whole blood. These receptors came from a human donor in good health. Some clones in this sample may be carry-over from other donors' samples.

Ten or more counts support this clonotype. This chain joins TRBV12-3 or TRBV12-4 and TRBJ2-1; 7 bases are a match to TRBD1. The V segment lost 6 bases and the J segment 4 bases; nucleotides outside the gene matches: 3. The CDR3 is 13 amino acids. The CDR3 bases are TGTGCCAGCAGCACGACAGGGTACAATGAGCAGTTCTTC. It codes for CASSTTGYNEQFF.

A word on this clonotype: The junction departs from the called germline gene at one end, perhaps through a read error. This sequence joins TRBV29-1 and TRBJ2-7; D is unresolved. This CDR3 has 12 residues. Germline lookup yields CDR1 SQVTM and CDR2 ANQGSEA. Here the CDR3 reads CSVEGASYEQCF. DNA of the CDR3: TGCAGCGTTGAAGGTGCCAGCTACGAGCAGTGCTTC.

The chain couples TRBV5-1 to TRBJ1-4; 8 positions match TRBD1. There are 15 residues in the CDR3. The V and J ends lost 3 bases and 1 base, in that order; junction bases with no gene match: 2. CDR1 SGHRS and CDR2 YFSETQ come from the germline V gene. The CDR3 DNA reads TGCGCCAGCAGCTCGACAGGGGTAACTAATGAAAAACTGTTTTTT. Encoded protein: CASSSTGVTNEKLFF.

This clonotype showed up many times. The chain recombines TRBV7-2 with TRBJ2-3, with 13 bases matching TRBD2. Germline V gives CDR1 SGHTA, CDR2 FQGNSA. V shed 4 bases, J shed 2 bases, and the junction held 6 bases outside the gene matches. The CDR3 has 17 amino acids. CDR3 in amino acids: CASSWTSGGVLTDTQYF. The CDR3 DNA follows: TGTGCCAGCAGCTGGACTAGCGGGGGCGTCCTCACAGATACGCAGTATTTT.

This clonotype appeared a few times. The chain has TRBV24-1 and TRBJ1-5; 12 bases agree with TRBD1. This CDR3 has 16 residues. V dropped 8 bases and J dropped 7; count of bases not matched to a gene: 11. From germline, CDR1 is KGHDR and CDR2 SFDVKD. The CDR3 bases are TGTGCCACCACCGGGACAGGGGGCTACTGGGAGCAGCCCCAGCATTTT. It specifies CATTGTGGYWEQPQHF.

The CDR3 nucleotides read TGTGCCAGCAGCTTAGGCAGGACCCCCTTCGGGGCCAACGTCCTGACTTTC. Encoded protein: CASSLGRTPFGANVLTF. The chain combines TRBV7-6 with TRBJ2-6, with D uncertain. Trimming left V 1 base short and J 4 bases short, with 14 bases between. Per the germline V gene, CDR1 is SGHVS and CDR2 is FNYEAQ. The CDR3 sequence is 17 residues long.

The table lists this clonotype with a few counts. This chain links TRBV7-8 with TRBJ1-5, with D hard to call. Germline assignment: CDR1 SGHVS and CDR2 FQNEAQ. Trimming pared 5 bases from V and 4 bases from J, leaving 15 bases between. There are 15 residues in the CDR3. This chain's CDR3 is CASSPSLWGNQPQHF. The CDR3 region has the DNA TGTGCCAGCAGCCCAAGTCTGTGGGGTAATCAGCCCCAGCATTTT.